The rows below give T cell receptor beta chains drawn from one sample of a study of cytomegalovirus exposure and HLA in healthy donors. The repertoire was sequenced with immunoSEQ multiplex PCR; TCRdb's copy has only in-frame clones and lacks some. The sample gives tens of thousands of clones, about 79% of which show up once; around 6% is in the top ten. Sequenced input: PBMCs. These receptors all stem from a female donor in good health and CMV-seronegative. CDR3s include the opening cysteine and the closing phenylalanine or tryptophan. D genes are given only for firm matches. The listing skips clone size in some rows; elsewhere it reads once, few, many or a size class.

clone size,V gene,D gene,J gene,CDR3 DNA,CDR3 protein
NA,TRBV6-6,TRBD2,TRBJ2-5,TGTGCCAGCAGAATAGCGGGGGGAGGCGAGACCCAGTACTTC,CASRIAGGGETQYF
NA,TRBV28,TRBD1,TRBJ1-5,TGTGCCAGCAGTTTTGGGACAGGGATAAATCAGCCCCAGCATTTT,CASSFGTGINQPQHF
NA,TRBV6-1,NA,TRBJ2-3,TGTGCCAGCAGTGCCTTGAGTAGCCCGAGCACAGATACGCAGTATTTT,CASSALSSPSTDTQYF
NA,TRBV9,TRBD2,TRBJ2-1,TGTGCCAGCAGCCCTGGGGGGGGTATCTACAATGAGCAGTTCTTC,CASSPGGGIYNEQFF
NA,TRBV14,NA,TRBJ2-7,TGTGCCAGCAGCACTCACCAGGGCTCCGAGCAGTACTTC,CASSTHQGSEQYF
once,TRBV28,NA,TRBJ1-4,TGTGCCAGCAGTTTGACCCAGGGGATTGTTGAAAAACTGTTTTTT,CASSLTQGIVEKLFF
NA,TRBV29-1,NA,TRBJ2-2,TGCAGCGTCGTGGACGCGGGGTCAAACACCGGGGAGCTGTTTTTT,CSVVDAGSNTGELFF
few,TRBV5-1,TRBD2,TRBJ2-3,TGCGCCAGCAGCTTGCCAGCGGGAGAATCAGATACGCAGTATTTT,CASSLPAGESDTQYF
NA,TRBV28,TRBD1,TRBJ1-3,TGTGCCAGCAGTCTTCCACAGGGGGACTCTGGAAACACCATATATTTT,CASSLPQGDSGNTIYF
NA,TRBV28,NA,TRBJ2-1,TGTGCCAGCTTCCCGGGACTTGGGGACTACAATGAGCAGTTCTTC,CASFPGLGDYNEQFF
NA,TRBV5-1,NA,TRBJ2-7,TGCGCCAGCAGTCCAGGTGCGCCCTCCTACGAGCAGTACTTC,CASSPGAPSYEQYF
NA,TRBV15,NA,TRBJ1-5,TGTGCCACCAGCAGGGTGCAGAGCAATCAGCCCCAGCATTTT,CATSRVQSNQPQHF
NA,TRBV5-6,NA,TRBJ2-5,TGTGCCAGCAGCCCACCACTACAAGAGACCCAGTACTTC,CASSPPLQETQYF
NA,TRBV1,NA,TRBJ2-7,TGCACCAGCAGCCAAGAGAAGCGGAGTAGCGGGAGGCCTCCTTATACCACCTACGAGCAGTACTTC,CTSSQEKRSSGRPPYTTYEQYF
NA,TRBV15,TRBD1,TRBJ1-4,TGTGCCACCAGCCCGACCGGACAGGGGAATGAAAAACTGTTTTTT,CATSPTGQGNEKLFF
NA,TRBV6-4,TRBD2,TRBJ2-2,TGTGCCAGCAATCCGACTAGCGAAGGCACCGGGGAGCTGTTTTTT,CASNPTSEGTGELFF
NA,TRBV5-6,TRBD1,TRBJ1-5,TGTGCCAGCAGCTTGGAGAGGGACAGGCCCTATAGCAATCAGCCCCAGCATTTT,CASSLERDRPYSNQPQHF
NA,TRBV5-6,NA,TRBJ2-1,TGTGCCAGCGCGCGCGGAGGTGAGCAGTTCTTC,CASARGGEQFF
NA,TRBV7-9,NA,TRBJ1-5,TGTGCCAGCAGATGGCGGGCGGGGCCCCGAGACAATCAGCCCCAGCATTTT,CASRWRAGPRDNQPQHF
NA,TRBV10-3,NA,TRBJ2-6,TGTGCCATCAACCAGGGGGCCAACGTCCTGACTTTC,CAINQGANVLTF
NA,TRBV30,NA,TRBJ2-7,TGTGCCTGGAGACCTTGGGACAACGAGCAGTACTTC,CAWRPWDNEQYF
NA,TRBV11-2,NA,TRBJ2-7,TGTGCCAGCAGCTTAGTGGCGGGGTCCTACGAGCAGTACTTC,CASSLVAGSYEQYF
few,TRBV9,NA,TRBJ2-3,TGTGCCAGCAGCCCTAGGGACTCCACAGATACGCAGTATTTT,CASSPRDSTDTQYF
few,TRBV18,TRBD2,TRBJ2-1,TGTGCCAGCTCACTAGGAAGCGGGAAGGTGAGCAATGAGCAGTTCTTC,CASSLGSGKVSNEQFF
NA,TRBV6-5,NA,TRBJ1-1,TGTGCCAGCAGTCCCCGGGGAGTAAGAACTGAAGCTTTCTTT,CASSPRGVRTEAFF
NA,TRBV11-2,NA,TRBJ1-2,TGTGCCAGCAGCTCCGGGGTTAACTATGGCTACACCTTC,CASSSGVNYGYTF
few,TRBV7-9,NA,TRBJ1-5,TGTGCCAGCAGCTTACAGGACTCGAGTCCCCAGCATTTT,CASSLQDSSPQHF
NA,TRBV30,NA,TRBJ2-4,TGTGCCTGGAGTCCGTGGGGCAGGGGAAGGACCAAAAACATTCAGTACTTC,CAWSPWGRGRTKNIQYF
few,TRBV7-7,TRBD1,TRBJ2-7,TGTGCTAGCAGCCCATACAGGGGTAGATACGAGCAGTACTTC,CASSPYRGRYEQYF